This T cell receptor (beta chain) was observed in a study of blood T cell repertoires in COVID-19. Study-level information: Samples taken during acute and convalescent COVID-19 were collected in the United States, Italy and Spain. T cells, B-cell-depleted T cells, or PBMCs supplied cDNA or gDNA.

In germline, CDR1 is SGHRS, CDR2 YFSETQ. V shed 4 bases and J shed 2 bases, with 10 bases lying between them. The CDR3 is made up of 14 amino acids. In the original analysis: Reference gene primers were amplified, and this amplification served to estimate nucleated cell counts. The table came from immunoSEQ multiplex PCR; TCRdb's copy has only in-frame clones and leaves some out. V and J calls and clone size follow that table, whereas D and trimming were derived from the DNA. Counted here are about 330,000 clones, approximately 85% occurring once; the ten biggest clones make up just over 7%. The specimen sequenced was peripheral blood. The rearrangement uses TRBV5-1 and TRBJ1-3, with D possibly being TRBD1 (6 bases). This receptor was identified in a human donor in a cohort sampled during active COVID-19. The DNA for the CDR3 is TGCGCCAGCAGCAGCAGGGGACCTGGAAACACCATATATTTT. It is translated as CASSSRGPGNTIYF.